This TCR beta chain was profiled in a study of CD8 T cells in Susac syndrome. CD8+ and CD4+ T cells from blood underwent TCR beta sequencing. Random hexamers were used to reverse transcribe the RNA input (about 0.5 to 1 ug). An immunoSEQ multiplex PCR generated amplified TCR beta CDR3 products spanning 54 Vbeta and 13 Jbeta. TCRdb reprocessed the immunoSEQ multiplex PCR reads with MiXCR, giving one entry per CDR3 protein. The table has approximately 19,000 distinct CDR3 sequences, about 95% seen once; the top ten hold about 0.23%. The germline V gene encodes CDR1 SQVTM and CDR2 ANQGSEA. CDR3 size: 14 residues. V shed 5 bases, J shed 4 bases, and the junction held 4 bases outside the gene matches.

Input material: CD8+ T cells from PBMCs. This clonotype was obtained from a human donor in good health. The rearrangement uses TRBV29-1 and TRBJ2-2, with 10 bases aligning to TRBD2. This CDR3 reads CSVWLAGGTGELFF. CDR3 DNA sequence: TGCAGCGTTTGGTTAGCGGGAGGCACCGGGGAGCTGTTTTTT.